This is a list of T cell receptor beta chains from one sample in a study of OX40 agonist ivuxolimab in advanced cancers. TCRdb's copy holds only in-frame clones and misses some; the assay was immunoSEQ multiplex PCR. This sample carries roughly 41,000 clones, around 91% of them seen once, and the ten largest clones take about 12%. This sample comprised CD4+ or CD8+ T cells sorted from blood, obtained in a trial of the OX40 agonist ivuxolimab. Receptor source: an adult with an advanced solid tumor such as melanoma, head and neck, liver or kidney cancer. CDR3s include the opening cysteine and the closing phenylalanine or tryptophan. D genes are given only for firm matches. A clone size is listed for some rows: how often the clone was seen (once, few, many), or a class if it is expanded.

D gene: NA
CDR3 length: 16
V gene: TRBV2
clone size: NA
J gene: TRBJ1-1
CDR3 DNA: TGTGCCAGCAGTGATGGTCCGGGGGGATTGAACACTGAAGCTTTCTTT
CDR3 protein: CASSDGPGGLNTEAFF

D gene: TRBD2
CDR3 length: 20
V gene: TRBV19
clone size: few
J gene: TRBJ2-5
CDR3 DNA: TGTGCCAGTAGTATAGGCGTGGCTTTTGCGGGGACTAGCGGGATAGAGACCCAGTACTTC
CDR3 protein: CASSIGVAFAGTSGIETQYF

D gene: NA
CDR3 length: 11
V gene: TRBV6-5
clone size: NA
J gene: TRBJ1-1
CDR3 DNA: TGTGCCAGCAGCGTGGGGAAAGAAGCTTTCTTT
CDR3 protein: CASSVGKEAFF

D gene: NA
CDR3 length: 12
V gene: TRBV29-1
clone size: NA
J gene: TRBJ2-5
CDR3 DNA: TGCAGCGGGGAAGAGTTCCAAGAGACCCAGTACTTC
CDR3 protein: CSGEEFQETQYF

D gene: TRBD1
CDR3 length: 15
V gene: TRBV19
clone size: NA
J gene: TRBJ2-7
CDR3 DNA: TGTGCCAGTAGTAACCGGGACAGGGTTCCCTACGAGCAGTACTTC
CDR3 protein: CASSNRDRVPYEQYF

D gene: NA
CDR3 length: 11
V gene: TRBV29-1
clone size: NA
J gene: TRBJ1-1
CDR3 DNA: TGCAGCGGCGGCGGGAACACTGAAGCTTTCTTT
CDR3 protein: CSGGGNTEAFF

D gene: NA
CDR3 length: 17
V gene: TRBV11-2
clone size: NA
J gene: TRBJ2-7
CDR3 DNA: TGTGCCAGCAGCTTCCTGGTGGCGGGGCCAAGCTCCTACGAGCAGTACTTC
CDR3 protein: CASSFLVAGPSSYEQYF

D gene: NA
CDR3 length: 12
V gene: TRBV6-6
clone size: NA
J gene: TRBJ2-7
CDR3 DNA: TGTGCCAGCAGTCAGGGCTCCTACGAGCAGTACTTC
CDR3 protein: CASSQGSYEQYF

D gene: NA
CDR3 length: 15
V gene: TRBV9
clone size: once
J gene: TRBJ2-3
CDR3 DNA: TGTGCCAGCAGCGCCGGGACGTATATCGGGGATACGCAGTATTTT
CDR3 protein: CASSAGTYIGDTQYF

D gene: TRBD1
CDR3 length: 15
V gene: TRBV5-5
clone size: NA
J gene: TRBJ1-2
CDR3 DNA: TGTGCCAGCAGACGAGGACAGGATGATTACTATGGCTACACCTTC
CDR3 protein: CASRRGQDDYYGYTF

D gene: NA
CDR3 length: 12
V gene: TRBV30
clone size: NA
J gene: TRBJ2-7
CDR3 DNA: TGTGCCTGGAGTCTAACAGGGAACGAGCAGTACTTC
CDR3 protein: CAWSLTGNEQYF

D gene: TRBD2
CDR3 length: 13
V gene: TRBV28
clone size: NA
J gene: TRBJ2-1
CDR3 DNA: TGTGCCAGCAAAAGACTAGCAGACAATGAGCAGTTCTTC
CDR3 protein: CASKRLADNEQFF

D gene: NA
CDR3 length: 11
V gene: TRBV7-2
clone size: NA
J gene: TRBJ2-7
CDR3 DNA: TGTGCCAGCAGCGTTTCCTACGAGCAGTACTTC
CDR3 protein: CASSVSYEQYF

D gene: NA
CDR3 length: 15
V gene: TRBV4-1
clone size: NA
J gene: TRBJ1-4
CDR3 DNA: TGCGCCAGCAGCCAAGATCAGGGGCCCAGCGAAAAACTGTTTTTT
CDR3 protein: CASSQDQGPSEKLFF

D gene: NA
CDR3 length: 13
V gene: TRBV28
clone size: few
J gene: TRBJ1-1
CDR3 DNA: TGTGCCAGCCTTGACCTAGTTACCGGGGAAGCTTTCTTT
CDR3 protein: CASLDLVTGEAFF

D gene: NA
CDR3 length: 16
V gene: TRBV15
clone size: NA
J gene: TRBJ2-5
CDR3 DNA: TGTGCCACCAGCAGAGAAGGGGAGACCCTCCAAGAGACCCAGTACTTC
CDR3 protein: CATSREGETLQETQYF

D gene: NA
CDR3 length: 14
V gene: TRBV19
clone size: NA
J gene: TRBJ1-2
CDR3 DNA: TGTGCCAGTAGTGTCGGAGAGGGGCTCTATGGCTACACCTTC
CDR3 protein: CASSVGEGLYGYTF

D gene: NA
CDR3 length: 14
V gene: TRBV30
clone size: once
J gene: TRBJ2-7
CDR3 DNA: TGTGCCTGGAGTGTAGGTGGTGGGGCCTACGAGCAGTACTTC
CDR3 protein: CAWSVGGGAYEQYF

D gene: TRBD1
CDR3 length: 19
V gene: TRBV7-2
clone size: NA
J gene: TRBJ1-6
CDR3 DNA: TGTGCCAGCAGCTTAGAGGCAGGGGGAGGGAGCTCCTATAATTCACCCCTCCACTTT
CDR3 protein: CASSLEAGGGSSYNSPLHF

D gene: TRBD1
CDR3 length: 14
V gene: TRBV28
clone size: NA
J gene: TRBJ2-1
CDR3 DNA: TGTGCCAGCAGTTTGACAGGGTTTGGCAATGAGCAGTTCTTC
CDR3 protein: CASSLTGFGNEQFF

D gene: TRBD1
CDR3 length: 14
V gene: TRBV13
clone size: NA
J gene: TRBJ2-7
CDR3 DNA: TGTGCCAGCAGCGAACAGGGGTTTCCCTACGAGCAGTACTTC
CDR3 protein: CASSEQGFPYEQYF